This T cell receptor beta chain was captured by sequencing in a study of T-cell memory formation after mild COVID-19. Study results and limitations: Memory from before infection featured some responding clones, which suggests cross-reactive memory joined.

The sample holds a few counts of this clonotype. Its antigen is not identified. MiXCR, applied by TCRdb to the 5' RACE reads, yields one record per CDR3 protein. The table shows 200,000 to 250,000 distinct CDR3 sequences, with over 7.5% occurring only once. Per germline, CDR1 LGHDT and CDR2 YNNKEL (reference sequence). The V end was cut by 4 bases, the J end by 4 bases, with 10 bases between. The CDR3 covers 13 residues. This sequence originates from a man in his late teens or twenties who had mild COVID-19 (a few samples of this study predate the infection). Cell type and time point are not known. V is TRBV3-1 and J is TRBJ2-5; D is possibly TRBD2 (5 bases). Sequenced sample: PBMCs or a T cell subset sorted from them (not recorded which). The CDR3 is CASSPWGAETQYF. The CDR3 DNA follows: TGTGCCAGCAGCCCGTGGGGAGCAGAGACCCAGTACTTC.